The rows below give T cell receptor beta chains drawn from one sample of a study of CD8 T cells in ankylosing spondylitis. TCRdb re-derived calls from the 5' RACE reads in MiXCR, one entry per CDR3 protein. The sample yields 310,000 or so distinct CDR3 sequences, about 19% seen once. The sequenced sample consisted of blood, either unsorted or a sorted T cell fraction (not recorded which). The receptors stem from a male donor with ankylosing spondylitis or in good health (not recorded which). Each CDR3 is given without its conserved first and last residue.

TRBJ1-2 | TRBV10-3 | AISDQENYGYT
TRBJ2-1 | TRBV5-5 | ASSFQRGGLPVDEQF
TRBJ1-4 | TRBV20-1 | SASVRGVEKLF
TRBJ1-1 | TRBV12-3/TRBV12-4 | ASSFGGVRNTEAF
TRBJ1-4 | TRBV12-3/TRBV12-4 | ASSWTGNEKLF
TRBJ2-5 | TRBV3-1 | ASSPLRSETQY
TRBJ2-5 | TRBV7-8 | ASSSRMQAQY
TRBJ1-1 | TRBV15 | ATSRERPEHLEAF
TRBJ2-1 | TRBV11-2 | ASSVTGALAEQF
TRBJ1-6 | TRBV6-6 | ASTRQANSPLH
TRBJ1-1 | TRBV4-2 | ASSQAVDSVNTEAF
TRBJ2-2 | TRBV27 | ASSPGMGGTGELF
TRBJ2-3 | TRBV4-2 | ASSQDRAGFGTDTQY
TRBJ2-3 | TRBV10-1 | ASSESIREGWIGTQY
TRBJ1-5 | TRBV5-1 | ASSLDSRNQPQH
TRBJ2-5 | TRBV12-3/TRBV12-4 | ASRRGGLETQY
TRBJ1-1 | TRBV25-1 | ASSAPGEAF
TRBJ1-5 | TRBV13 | ASSLGGPYGNQPQH
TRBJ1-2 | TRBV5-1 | ASSRRDRGTYGYT
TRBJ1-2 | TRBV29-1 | SARTDPNYGYT
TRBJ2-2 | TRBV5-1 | ASSLEGTSGTGELF
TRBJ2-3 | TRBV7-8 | ASSLSQRRGRPDTQY